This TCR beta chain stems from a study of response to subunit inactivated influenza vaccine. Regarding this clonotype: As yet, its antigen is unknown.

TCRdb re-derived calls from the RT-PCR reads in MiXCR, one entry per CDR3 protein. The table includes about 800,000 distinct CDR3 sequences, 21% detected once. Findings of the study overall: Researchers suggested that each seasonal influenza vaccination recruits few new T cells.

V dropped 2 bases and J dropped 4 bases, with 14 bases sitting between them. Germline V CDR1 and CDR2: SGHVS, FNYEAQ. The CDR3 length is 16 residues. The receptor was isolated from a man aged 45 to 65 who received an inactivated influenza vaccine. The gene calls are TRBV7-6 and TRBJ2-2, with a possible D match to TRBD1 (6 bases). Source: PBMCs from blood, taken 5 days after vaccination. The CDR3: CASSLPPRGSTGELFF. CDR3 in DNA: TGTGCCAGCAGCTTACCCCCCAGGGGCTCCACCGGGGAGCTGTTTTTT.